The source of this T cell receptor beta chain is a study of post-analysis software for immune sequencing data. About the study: Recorded disease courses covered relapsing-remitting, secondary progressive and progressive-relapsing multiple sclerosis. Some patients had no subtype annotation.

Study outcomes and limitations: By F measure, samples from a shared preparation batch strongly co-clustered.

Every TCR beta cDNA library bore unique molecular identifiers. TCRdb reprocessed the PCR reads with MiXCR, giving one entry per CDR3 protein. This table holds around 200,000 distinct CDR3 sequences, roughly 30% found once. Many counts were recorded for this clonotype. Antigen specificity is unknown. This TCR was sampled from a girl between 2 and 17 years old with multiple sclerosis. Sequenced: blood.

In DNA form, the CDR3 reads TGCGCCAGCATTGACGCCTACGAGCAGTACTTC. It is translated as CASIDAYEQYF. V usage is TRBV10-2 and J usage is TRBJ2-7; no firm D call. CDR1 and CDR2 from the germline V gene are WSHSY and SAAADI. V lost 7 bases, J lost 2 bases, and 6 bases lay in between. This CDR3 region has 11 residues.